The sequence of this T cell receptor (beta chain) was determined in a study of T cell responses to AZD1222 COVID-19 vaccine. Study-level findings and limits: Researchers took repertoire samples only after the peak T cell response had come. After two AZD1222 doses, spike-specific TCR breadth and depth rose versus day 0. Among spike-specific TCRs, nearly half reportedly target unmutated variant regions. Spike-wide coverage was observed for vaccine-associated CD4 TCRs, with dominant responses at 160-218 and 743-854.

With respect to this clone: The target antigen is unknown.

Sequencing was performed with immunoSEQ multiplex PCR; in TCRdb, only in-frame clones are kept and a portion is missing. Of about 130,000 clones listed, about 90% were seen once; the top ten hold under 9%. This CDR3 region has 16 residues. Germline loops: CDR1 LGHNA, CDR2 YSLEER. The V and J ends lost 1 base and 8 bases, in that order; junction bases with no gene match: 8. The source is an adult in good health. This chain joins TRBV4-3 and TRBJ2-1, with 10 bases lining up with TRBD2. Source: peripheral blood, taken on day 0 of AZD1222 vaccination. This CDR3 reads CASSQGLAGKGHEQFF. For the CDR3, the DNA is TGCGCCAGCAGCCAAGGACTAGCGGGCAAAGGTCATGAGCAGTTCTTC.